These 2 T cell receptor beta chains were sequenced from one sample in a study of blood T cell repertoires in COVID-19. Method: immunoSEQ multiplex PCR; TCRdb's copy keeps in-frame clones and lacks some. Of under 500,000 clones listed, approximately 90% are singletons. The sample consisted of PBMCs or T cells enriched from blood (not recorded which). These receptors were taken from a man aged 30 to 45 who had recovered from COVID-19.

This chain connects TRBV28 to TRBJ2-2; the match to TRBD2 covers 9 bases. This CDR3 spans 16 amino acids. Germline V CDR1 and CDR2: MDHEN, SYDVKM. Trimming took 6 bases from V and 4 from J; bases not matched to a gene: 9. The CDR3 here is CASRVSGSGSTGELFF. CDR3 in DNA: TGTGCCAGCAGGGTTAGCGGGAGTGGTAGCACCGGGGAGCTGTTTTTT. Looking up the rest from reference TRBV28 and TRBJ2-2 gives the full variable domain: DVKVTQSSRYLVKRTGEKVFLECVQDMDHENMFWYRQDPGLGLRLIYFSYDVKMKEKGDIPEGYSVSREKKERFSLILESASTNQTSMYLCASRVSGSGSTGELFFGEGSRLTVL.

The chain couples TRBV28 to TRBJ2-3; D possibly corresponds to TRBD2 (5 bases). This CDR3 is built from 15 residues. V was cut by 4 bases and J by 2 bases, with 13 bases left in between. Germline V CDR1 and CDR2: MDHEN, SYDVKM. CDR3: CASSSVTTITDTQYF. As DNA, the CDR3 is TGTGCCAGCAGTTCTGTGACTACAATCACAGATACGCAGTATTTT.